This passage covers 11 T cell receptor beta chains from one sample sequenced in a study of siplizumab effects on memory and regulatory T cells. TCRdb's copy holds only in-frame clones and misses some; the assay was immunoSEQ multiplex PCR. The table has about 110,000 clones, around 92% seen once. The sequencing input was Tregs sorted from blood. These receptors all stem from a human donor in good health.

V and J are TRBV5-1 and TRBJ2-1; 7 bases fit TRBD1. The CDR3 extends over 14 amino acids. CDR1 and CDR2 (germline): SGHRS, YFSETQ. The junction had 5 bases not matched to a gene; V was cut back by 3 bases and J by 5 bases. CDR3 loop: CASSWTGDNNEQFF. CDR3 sequence (DNA): TGCGCCAGCAGCTGGACAGGAGATAACAATGAGCAGTTCTTC.

This clone was recorded a few times. The J gene is TRBJ1-1, the V gene TRBV20-1; unclear D gene. The CDR3 length is 11 residues. The germline gives CDR1 DFQATT, CDR2 SNEGSKA (reference sequence). V lost 5 bases to trimming and J lost 1 base, with 5 bases between them. The CDR3 loop is CSAVGNTEAFF. The CDR3 bases are TGCAGTGCTGTGGGGAACACTGAAGCTTTCTTT.

The V and J genes are TRBV5-1 and TRBJ1-4; 9 bases match TRBD1. The CDR3 loop spans 15 amino acids. Germline CDR1 is SGHRS and CDR2 is YFSETQ. V dropped 2 bases and J dropped 3; count of bases not matched to a gene: 2. This CDR3 is CASSFTGGPNEKLFF. DNA for the CDR3: TGCGCCAGCAGCTTTACAGGGGGCCCTAATGAAAAACTGTTTTTT. The whole variable domain, filled in from reference TRBV5-1 and TRBJ1-4, reads KAGVTQTPRYLIKTRGQQVTLSCSPISGHRSVSWYQQTPGQGLQFLFEYFSETQRNKGNFPGRFSGRQFSNSRSEMNVSTLELGDSALYLCASSFTGGPNEKLFFGSGTQLSVL.

V is TRBV19 and J is TRBJ1-1; D gene ambiguous. The CDR3 is 13 residues long. Germline V gives CDR1 LNHDA, CDR2 SQIVND (reference sequence). Trimming cost V 6 bases and J 5 bases, with 13 bases left between them. CDR3 nucleotide sequence: TGTGCCAGTAGCGCCACCAGTCGGACTGAAGCTTTCTTT. Translation: CASSATSRTEAFF.

V gene TRBV12-5 combines with J gene TRBJ2-3; 15 bases match TRBD2. Germline V lookup: CDR1 LGHNT, CDR2 FRNRAP. V was pared by 0 bases and J by 1 base, with 11 bases of the junction left unmatched. This CDR3 has 21 residues. The CDR3 loop is CASGLVLGLAGGHRGTDTQYF. The CDR3 DNA sequence: TGTGCTAGTGGTTTGGTACTCGGACTAGCGGGGGGGCATCGAGGCACAGATACGCAGTATTTT.

The chain recombines TRBV7-9 with TRBJ1-2, with D maybe TRBD1 (6 bases). Trimming stripped 2 bases from V and 5 bases from J, with 18 bases between. The CDR3 has 16 amino acids. Germline CDR1 is SEHNR and CDR2 is FQNEAQ (reference sequence). Here the CDR3 DNA reads TGTGCCAGCAGCTTAACGGTCTCTAGGGGGGCATATGGCTACACCTTC. Protein sequence: CASSLTVSRGAYGYTF.

The V and J genes are TRBV11-3 and TRBJ2-1, with 10 bases that match TRBD1. The CDR3 is 17 amino acids. V gave up 7 bases and J gave up 5 bases; unmatched junction bases: 14. Per germline, CDR1 SGHNT and CDR2 YENEEA. The CDR3 DNA reads TGTGCCAGCAACCGAGGCCGCGGACAGGGGGGCAACAATGAGCAGTTCTTC. Translating it yields CASNRGRGQGGNNEQFF.

The chain combines TRBV11-2 with TRBJ1-3, with D tentatively TRBD1 (6 bases). Deletions cut 3 bases from V and 5 bases from J, with 20 bases between. Germline V gene lookup returns CDR1 SGHAT and CDR2 FQNNGV. The CDR3 spans 17 residues. The DNA of the CDR3 is TGTGCCAGCAGCTTGAGGACAGACCCCACGGGGAGAAACACCATATATTTT. This translates into CASSLRTDPTGRNTIYF.

This clone was observed a handful of times. V is TRBV5-4 and J is TRBJ1-1; no firm D call. This CDR3 is built from 13 residues. The germline CDR1 and CDR2 sequences are SGHNT and YYREEE (reference sequence). The V and J ends lost 6 bases and 4 bases respectively, with 13 bases between them. The CDR3 DNA follows: TGTGCCAGCACGAGGAACGACGGCACTGAAGCTTTCTTT. It encodes CASTRNDGTEAFF.

This rearrangement joins TRBV19 to TRBJ1-6, with D hard to call. CDR3 size: 13 residues. The germline gives CDR1 LNHDA, CDR2 SQIVND (reference sequence). V gave up 1 base and J gave up 6 bases, with 4 bases separating them. The CDR3 DNA reads TGTGCCAGTAGTATAGCGGGTAATTCACCCCTCCACTTT. Its translation is CASSIAGNSPLHF. The variable domain in full, completed from reference TRBV19 and TRBJ1-6, reads DGGITQSPKYLFRKEGQNVTLSCEQNLNHDAMYWYRQDPGQGLRLIYYSQIVNDFQKGDIAEGYSVSREKKESFPLTVTSAQKNPTAFYLCASSIAGNSPLHFGNGTRLTVT.

The genes are TRBV28 and TRBJ1-2; no clear D. CDR1 is MDHEN, CDR2 SYDVKM, per germline. V lost 1 base and J 5 bases, leaving 5 bases between the germline ends. The CDR3 has 12 residues. The CDR3 sequence: CASSLSGYGYTF. CDR3 in DNA: TGTGCCAGCAGTTTATCGGGGTATGGCTACACCTTC.